One sample yielded the 10 T cell receptor beta chains listed below, sequenced in a study of cytomegalovirus exposure and HLA in healthy donors. Vbeta (60) and Jbeta (13) primers were used in the PCR. Some clones are missing from TCRdb's copy, which holds only in-frame ones; the method was immunoSEQ multiplex PCR. The sample holds approximately 200,000 clones, more than 70% seen once. Input material: PBMCs. The receptors stem from a boy under 18 in good health and CMV-seronegative.

The V call is TRBV7-2, the J call TRBJ1-4; 8 nucleotides match TRBD1. The CDR3 has 16 amino acids. The germline gives CDR1 SGHTA, CDR2 FQGNSA. With 5 bases clipped from V and 0 bases from J, the junction kept 5 bases outside the gene matches. The CDR3, as DNA: TGTGCCAGCAGCCCAGGACAGGGACCAACTAATGAAAAACTGTTTTTT. Encoded protein: CASSPGQGPTNEKLFF.

This chain connects TRBV9 to TRBJ2-3; D is perhaps TRBD1 (6 bases). The germline gives CDR1 SGDLS, CDR2 YYNGEE. The CDR3 spans 15 residues. V lost 0 bases and J lost 4, with 12 bases in between. The CDR3 region is CASSVEGQRSDTQYF. CDR3 DNA: TGTGCCAGCAGCGTAGAAGGACAGAGGTCAGATACGCAGTATTTT. Together with reference TRBV9 and TRBJ2-3, the CDR3 gives the full variable domain: DSGVTQTPKHLITATGQRVTLRCSPRSGDLSVYWYQQSLDQGLQFLIQYYNGEERAKGNILERFSAQQFPDLHSELNLSSLELGDSALYFCASSVEGQRSDTQYFGPGTRLTVL.

CDR3 sequence: CASTPVQSFNQPQHF. Written as DNA, the CDR3 is TGTGCCAGTACCCCGGTACAGAGCTTCAATCAGCCCCAGCATTTT. The rearrangement uses TRBV19 and TRBJ1-5; D gene unclear. Germline V gives CDR1 LNHDA, CDR2 SQIVND (reference sequence). Trimming removed 7 bases from V and 3 bases from J, with 16 bases in between. The CDR3 length is 15 residues.

The rearrangement joins TRBV30 to TRBJ2-7; D is perhaps TRBD1 (5 bases). This CDR3 has 12 residues. V lost 4 bases and J 3 bases, leaving 10 bases between the germline ends. The germline CDR1 and CDR2 sequences are GTSNPN and SVGIG (reference sequence). As DNA, the CDR3 is TGTGCCTGGAAAGACGACAGCTACGAGCAGTACTTC. Its protein is CAWKDDSYEQYF. Looking up the rest from reference TRBV30 and TRBJ2-7 gives the full variable domain: SQTIHQWPATLVQPVGSPLSLECTVEGTSNPNLYWYRQAAGRGLQLLFYSVGIGQISSEVPQNLSASRPQDRQFILSSKKLLLSDSGFYLCAWKDDSYEQYFGPGTRLTVT.

V and J are TRBV6-6 and TRBJ2-5; D might be TRBD1 (6 bases). Looked up from germline, CDR1 is MNHNY and CDR2 is SVGAGI (reference sequence). Trimming cost V 3 bases and J 1 base, with 9 bases left between them. The CDR3 is 14 residues long. The CDR3 loop is CASSYYRVQETQYF. In DNA form, the CDR3 reads TGTGCCAGCAGTTATTACAGGGTCCAAGAGACCCAGTACTTC.

The chain links TRBV27 to TRBJ2-5, with 8 bases fitting TRBD2. CDR3 length: 15 amino acids. Trimming at V came to 4 bases and at J to 5 bases, leaving 9 bases not matched to a gene. Looked up from germline, CDR1 is MNHEY and CDR2 is SMNVEV (reference sequence). This CDR3 is CASSSASGSFETQYF. In DNA, the CDR3 is TGTGCCAGCAGTTCCGCTAGCGGGTCCTTTGAGACCCAGTACTTC.

This chain joins TRBV9 and TRBJ1-2; 8 bases match TRBD1. Looked up from germline, CDR1 is SGDLS and CDR2 is YYNGEE. CDR3 length: 16 residues. The ends lost 0 bases at V and 4 bases at J; junction bases unmatched: 8. The CDR3 sequence: CASSVGTRTGTYGYTF. The CDR3 DNA is TGTGCCAGCAGCGTAGGAACAAGGACAGGGACCTATGGCTACACCTTC.

This clone was counted between two and nine times. The rearrangement uses TRBV27 and TRBJ2-7, with 7 bases that match TRBD1. The CDR3 loop spans 13 amino acids. CDR1 MNHEY and CDR2 SMNVEV come from the germline V gene (reference sequence). The ends lost 5 bases at V and 7 bases at J; junction bases unmatched: 8. The CDR3 sequence: CASSPRTGREQYF. The DNA of the CDR3 is TGTGCCAGCAGTCCAAGGACAGGCCGGGAGCAGTACTTC.

V and J are TRBV7-9 and TRBJ2-7; tentative D call: TRBD2 (5 bases). The CDR3 covers 15 residues. Germline loops: CDR1 SEHNR, CDR2 FQNEAQ (reference sequence). Deletions cut 5 bases from V and 2 bases from J, with 16 bases between. This CDR3 is CASSDRDRGPYEQYF. CDR3 nucleotide sequence: TGTGCCAGCAGCGACCGTGATCGGGGTCCCTACGAGCAGTACTTC.

The V call is TRBV11-1, the J call TRBJ2-3, with no clear D. Trimming stripped 5 bases from V and 6 bases from J, with 15 bases between. CDR3 length equals 14 residues. Germline V CDR1 and CDR2: SGHAT, FQDESV (reference sequence). The CDR3 nucleotides are TGTGCCAGCAGCACCCGGTCTCTGTGGGATACGCAGTATTTT. As protein: CASSTRSLWDTQYF.